This TCR beta chain was found in a study of T cell responses to AZD1222 COVID-19 vaccine. With 5 bases clipped from V and 3 bases from J, the junction kept 7 bases outside the gene matches. The germline gives CDR1 MNHEY, CDR2 SVGAGI. The CDR3 runs to 15 residues. Using immunoSEQ multiplex PCR, the repertoire was profiled, and TCRdb retains in-frame clones only, with some absent. Of tens of thousands of clones listed, roughly 90% are singletons. The chain carries TRBV6-5 and TRBJ2-7; TRBD1 agrees at 10 bases. The sequencing here drew on peripheral blood, taken on day 0 of AZD1222 vaccination. This receptor was identified in an adult in good health. CDR3 coding DNA: TGTGCCAGCAGTACCCGGGACAGGGGAAACTACGAGCAGTACTTC. Translating gives CASSTRDRGNYEQYF.